The 13 T cell receptor beta chains in this list originate from one sample, sequenced in a study of T cells in localized non-small cell lung cancer. The table came from immunoSEQ multiplex PCR; TCRdb's copy has only in-frame clones and leaves some out. The table shows about 53,000 clones, with approximately 80% occurring only once. Sequences were derived from peripheral blood mononuclear cells, sampled before any cancer treatment. The receptors were gathered from a man aged 35-75 years with stage III lung adenocarcinoma.

The chain links TRBV10-2 to TRBJ2-7, with D tentatively TRBD1 or TRBD2 (5 bases each). This CDR3 contains 11 residues. V was clipped by 6 bases and J by 7 bases, with 10 bases between them. Germline-derived CDR1 and CDR2 are WSHSY and SAAADI. The CDR3, as DNA: TGCGCCAGCAGCGGGGACGGGGAGCAGTACTTC. This sequence encodes CASSGDGEQYF.

CDR3 nucleotides: TGTGCCAGCAGAAGGACTAGCGGGAATGCCGGGGAGCTGTTTTTT. Protein: CASRRTSGNAGELFF. The gene calls are TRBV7-3 and TRBJ2-2, with 12 bases fitting TRBD2. This CDR3 has 15 amino acids. Germline V CDR1 and CDR2: SGHTA, FQGTGA. Trimming removed 6 bases from V and 6 bases from J; junction bases left unmatched: 5.

The chain uses TRBV28 and TRBJ1-2, with 7 bases identical to TRBD1. The CDR3 is 15 residues long. After removal of 5 bases from V and 2 bases from J, the junction contained 8 bases not matched to a gene. Germline V gene data show CDR1 as MDHEN and CDR2 as SYDVKM. CDR3 residues: CASSRDSLRNYGYTF. The CDR3 nucleotides are TGTGCCAGCAGTCGGGACAGTCTTCGGAACTATGGCTACACCTTC.

This chain joins TRBV11-3 and TRBJ2-1; TRBD2 matches 13 bases. In germline, CDR1 is SGHNT, CDR2 YENEEA. This CDR3 is 16 amino acids long. V gave up 5 bases and J gave up 6 bases; unmatched junction bases: 7. The CDR3 spells CASSAAGTSGTNEQFF. CDR3 nucleotides: TGTGCCAGCAGCGCGGCCGGGACTAGCGGGACCAATGAGCAGTTCTTC. The full variable domain, with the rest looked up from reference TRBV11-3 and TRBJ2-1, is EAGVVQSPRYKIIEKKQPVAFWCNPISGHNTLYWYLQNLGQGPELLIRYENEEAVDDSQLPKDRFSAERLKGVDSTLKIQPAELGDSAVYLCASSAAGTSGTNEQFFGPGTRLTVL.

V is TRBV4-2 and J is TRBJ2-3, with 9 bases lining up with TRBD2. The CDR3 is made up of 19 amino acids. V lost 0 bases to trimming and J lost 2 bases; unmatched junction nucleotides: 12. The germline V gene encodes CDR1 LGHNA and CDR2 YNFKEQ. This CDR3 is CASSQDPSGGLYLTDTQYF. CDR3 coding DNA: TGTGCCAGCAGCCAAGATCCCAGCGGGGGGCTATACCTCACAGATACGCAGTATTTT.

The rearrangement joins TRBV29-1 to TRBJ1-1; D remains ambiguous. V was cut by 7 bases and J by 0 bases, with 12 bases left in between. The CDR3 contains 13 residues. Germline lookup yields CDR1 SQVTM and CDR2 ANQGSEA. The chain's CDR3 is CSGYNDMNTEAFF. Written as DNA, the CDR3 is TGCAGCGGGTACAATGATATGAACACTGAAGCTTTCTTT. The full variable domain, its missing parts supplied by reference TRBV29-1 and TRBJ1-1, is SAVISQKPSRDICQRGTSLTIQCQVDSQVTMMFWYRQQPGQSLTLIATANQGSEATYESGFVIDKFPISRPNLTFSTLTVSNMSPEDSSIYLCSGYNDMNTEAFFGQGTRLTVV.

The V call is TRBV4-3, the J call TRBJ1-3; D ambiguous. Germline CDR1 and CDR2: LGHNA and YSLEER. V lost 0 bases and J 3 bases, leaving 12 bases between the germline ends. The CDR3 extends over 16 amino acids. In DNA, the CDR3 is TGCGCCAGCAGCCAAGATCCCCCGGGAGGTGGAAACACCATATATTTT. Translation: CASSQDPPGGGNTIYF.

V gene TRBV6-5 combines with J gene TRBJ1-6; D ambiguous. Trimming cost V 5 bases and J 8 bases, with 7 bases left between them. The CDR3 is 12 amino acids. Germline V CDR1 and CDR2: MNHEY, SVGAGI. The CDR3, as DNA: TGTGCCAGCAGTACCCATGATTCACCCCTCCACTTT. This translates into CASSTHDSPLHF.

The chain combines TRBV7-3 with TRBJ1-1, with D unresolved. From germline, CDR1 is SGHTA and CDR2 FQGTGA. V gave up 4 bases and J gave up 1 base, with 7 bases separating them. CDR3 size: 13 residues. CDR3 DNA sequence: TGTGCCAGCAGCTCCCAAAAGAACACTGAAGCTTTCTTT. It is translated as CASSSQKNTEAFF.

V usage is TRBV5-4 and J usage is TRBJ2-7; no firm D call. Looked up from germline, CDR1 is SGHNT and CDR2 is YYREEE (reference sequence). V lost 0 bases, J lost 0 bases, and 4 bases lay in between. There are 13 residues in the CDR3. The CDR3 here is CASSLESSYEQYF. In DNA, the CDR3 is TGTGCCAGCAGCTTGGAGAGCTCCTACGAGCAGTACTTC.

The rearrangement links TRBV9 to TRBJ1-3; D is possibly TRBD1 (5 bases). The V gene's germline CDR1 is SGDLS and CDR2 YYNGEE. V shed 5 bases and J shed 0 bases, with 18 bases lying between them. The CDR3 has 17 residues. The CDR3 here is CASRSGTALHSGNTIYF. DNA for the CDR3: TGTGCCAGCAGATCAGGGACGGCACTACACTCTGGAAACACCATATATTTT. The variable domain in full, with the rest retrieved from reference TRBV9 and TRBJ1-3, is DSGVTQTPKHLITATGQRVTLRCSPRSGDLSVYWYQQSLDQGLQFLIQYYNGEERAKGNILERFSAQQFPDLHSELNLSSLELGDSALYFCASRSGTALHSGNTIYFGEGSWLTVV.

The rearrangement links TRBV19 to TRBJ2-3; 10 bases agree with TRBD2. V dropped 5 bases and J dropped 4; count of bases not matched to a gene: 6. The CDR3 loop spans 15 amino acids. Looked up from germline, CDR1 is LNHDA and CDR2 is SQIVND (reference sequence). CDR3 DNA sequence: TGTGCCAGTAGTGCAGCGGGGGGGCCTTCAGATACGCAGTATTTT. Protein product: CASSAAGGPSDTQYF.

The V gene is TRBV11-2, the J gene TRBJ2-7; D not certain. The CDR3 loop spans 15 amino acids. CDR1 and CDR2 (germline): SGHAT, FQNNGV. V was clipped by 5 bases and J by 2 bases, with 16 bases between them. The CDR3 DNA is TGTGCCAGCAGCCCAACCCTGAAGACCCCCTACGAGCAGTACTTC. Its protein is CASSPTLKTPYEQYF.